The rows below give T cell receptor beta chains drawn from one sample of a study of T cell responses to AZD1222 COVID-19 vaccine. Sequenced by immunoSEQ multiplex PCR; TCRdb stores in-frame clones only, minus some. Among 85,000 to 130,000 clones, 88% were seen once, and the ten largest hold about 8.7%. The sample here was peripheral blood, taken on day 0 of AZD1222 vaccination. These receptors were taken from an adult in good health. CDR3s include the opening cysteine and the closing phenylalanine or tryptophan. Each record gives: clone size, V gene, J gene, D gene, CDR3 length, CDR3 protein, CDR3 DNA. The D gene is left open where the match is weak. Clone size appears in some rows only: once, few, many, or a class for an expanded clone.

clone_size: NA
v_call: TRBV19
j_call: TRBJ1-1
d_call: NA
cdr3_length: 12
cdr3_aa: CASSPGSPEAFF
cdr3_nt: TGTGCCAGTAGTCCCGGCAGCCCTGAAGCTTTCTTT

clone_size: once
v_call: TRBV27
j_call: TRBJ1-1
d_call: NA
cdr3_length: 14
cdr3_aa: CASSSLSGNTEAFF
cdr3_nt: TGTGCCAGCAGTTCCCTTAGTGGGAACACTGAAGCTTTCTTT

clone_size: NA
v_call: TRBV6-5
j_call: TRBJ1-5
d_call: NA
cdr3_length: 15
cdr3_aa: CASSYGTGGNQPQHF
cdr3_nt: TGTGCCAGCAGTTACGGCACGGGAGGCAATCAGCCCCAGCATTTT

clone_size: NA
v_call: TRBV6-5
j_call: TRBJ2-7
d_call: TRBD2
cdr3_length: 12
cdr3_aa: CASSYRGDEQYF
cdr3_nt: TGTGCCAGCAGTTACCGGGGGGACGAGCAGTACTTC

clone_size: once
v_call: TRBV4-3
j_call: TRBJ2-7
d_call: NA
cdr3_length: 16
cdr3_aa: CASSQDYTRGDYEQYF
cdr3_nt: TGCGCCAGCAGCCAGGACTATACTAGGGGAGACTACGAGCAGTACTTC

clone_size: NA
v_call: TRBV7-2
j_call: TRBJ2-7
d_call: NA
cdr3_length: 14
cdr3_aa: CASSSSRVENEQYF
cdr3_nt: TGTGCCAGCAGCTCCTCCAGAGTCGAAAACGAGCAGTACTTC

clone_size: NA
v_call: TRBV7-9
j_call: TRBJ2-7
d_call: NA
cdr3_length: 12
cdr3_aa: CASSLLGHEQYF
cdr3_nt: TGTGCCAGCAGCTTACTGGGACACGAGCAGTACTTC

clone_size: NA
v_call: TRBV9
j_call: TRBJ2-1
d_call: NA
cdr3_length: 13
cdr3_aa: CASSLISFNEQFF
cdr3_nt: TGTGCCAGCAGCTTAATTTCATTCAATGAGCAGTTCTTC

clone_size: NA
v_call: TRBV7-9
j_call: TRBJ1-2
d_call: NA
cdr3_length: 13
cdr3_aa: CASSLETANRVTF
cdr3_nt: TGTGCCAGCAGCTTAGAGACAGCGAACAGGGTCACCTTC

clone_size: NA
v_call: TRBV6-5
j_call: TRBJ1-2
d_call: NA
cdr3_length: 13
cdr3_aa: CASSYDTLYGYTF
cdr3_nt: TGTGCCAGCAGTTACGACACACTCTATGGCTACACCTTC

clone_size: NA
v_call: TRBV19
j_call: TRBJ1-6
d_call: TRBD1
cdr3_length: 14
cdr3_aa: CASSMDRAVPTLHF
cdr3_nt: TGTGCCAGTAGTATGGACAGGGCCGTACCTACTCTCCACTTT

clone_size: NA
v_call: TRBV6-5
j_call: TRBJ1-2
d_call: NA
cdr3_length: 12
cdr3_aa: CASTRTGLGYTF
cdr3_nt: TGTGCCAGCACGAGGACGGGGCTTGGCTACACCTTC

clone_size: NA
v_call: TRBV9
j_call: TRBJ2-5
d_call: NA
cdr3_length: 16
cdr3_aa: CASSVAVGGRAETQYF
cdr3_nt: TGTGCCAGCAGCGTAGCTGTCGGGGGGCGCGCAGAGACCCAGTACTTC

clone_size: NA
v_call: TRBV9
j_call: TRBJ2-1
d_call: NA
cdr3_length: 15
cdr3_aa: CASSVGGPAYNEQFF
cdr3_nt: TGTGCCAGCAGCGTAGGGGGCCCAGCTTACAATGAGCAGTTCTTC

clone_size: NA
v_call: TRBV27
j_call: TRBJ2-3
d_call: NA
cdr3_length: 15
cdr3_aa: CASSLSRGAADTQYF
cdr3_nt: TGTGCCAGCAGTCTCTCTCGGGGGGCCGCAGATACGCAGTATTTT

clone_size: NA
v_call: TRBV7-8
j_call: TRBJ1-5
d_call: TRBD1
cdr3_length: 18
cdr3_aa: CASSLGAGTGVGNQPQHF
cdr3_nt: TGTGCCAGCAGCTTAGGGGCCGGGACAGGGGTTGGCAATCAGCCCCAGCATTTT

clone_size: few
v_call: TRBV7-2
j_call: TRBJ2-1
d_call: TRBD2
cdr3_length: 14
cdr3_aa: CATKAGGPINEQFF
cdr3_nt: TGTGCCACCAAAGCGGGAGGGCCAATCAATGAGCAGTTCTTC

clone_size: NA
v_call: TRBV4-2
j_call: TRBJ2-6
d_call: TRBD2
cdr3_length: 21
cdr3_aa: CASSQGGLAEVFYSGANVLTF
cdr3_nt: TGTGCCAGCTCCCAGGGGGGACTAGCGGAGGTATTTTACTCTGGGGCCAACGTCCTGACTTTC

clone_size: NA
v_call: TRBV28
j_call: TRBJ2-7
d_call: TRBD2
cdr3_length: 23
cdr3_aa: CASSFISISDEGDRLAETYEQYF
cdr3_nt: TGTGCCAGCAGTTTTATTAGTATCAGTGATGAAGGGGATCGACTAGCGGAGACCTACGAGCAGTACTTC

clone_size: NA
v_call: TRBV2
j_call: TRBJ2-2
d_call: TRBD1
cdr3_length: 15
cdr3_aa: CASRGTGSNTGELFF
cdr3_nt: TGTGCCAGCAGGGGGACAGGGTCGAACACCGGGGAGCTGTTTTTT

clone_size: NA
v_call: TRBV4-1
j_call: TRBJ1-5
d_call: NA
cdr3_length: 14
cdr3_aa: CASSQTFSNQPQHF
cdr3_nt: TGCGCCAGCAGCCAAACCTTCAGCAATCAGCCCCAGCATTTT

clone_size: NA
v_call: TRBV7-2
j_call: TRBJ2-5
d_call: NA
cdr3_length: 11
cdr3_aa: CALRTQETQYF
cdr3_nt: TGTGCCCTCAGGACCCAAGAGACCCAGTACTTC

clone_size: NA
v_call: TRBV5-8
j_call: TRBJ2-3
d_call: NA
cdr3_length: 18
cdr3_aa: CASSHPGAGFYGTDTQYF
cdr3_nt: TGTGCCAGCAGCCACCCCGGGGCAGGGTTCTACGGCACAGATACGCAGTATTTT

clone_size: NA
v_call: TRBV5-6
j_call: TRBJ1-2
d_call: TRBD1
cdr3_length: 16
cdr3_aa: CASSLGGTGFNYGYTF
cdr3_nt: TGTGCCAGCAGCTTGGGAGGGACAGGGTTCAACTATGGCTACACCTTC

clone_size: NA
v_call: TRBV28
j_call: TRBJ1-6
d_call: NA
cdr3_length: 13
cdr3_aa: CASGRSYNSPLHF
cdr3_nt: TGTGCCAGCGGGAGATCCTATAATTCACCCCTCCACTTT

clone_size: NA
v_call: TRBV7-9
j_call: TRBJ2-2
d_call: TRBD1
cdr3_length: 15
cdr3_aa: CASSATGGITGELFF
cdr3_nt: TGTGCCAGCAGCGCCACAGGGGGCATCACCGGGGAGCTGTTTTTT

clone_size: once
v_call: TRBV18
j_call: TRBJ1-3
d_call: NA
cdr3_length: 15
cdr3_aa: CASSSTLGAGNTIYF
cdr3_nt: TGTGCCAGCTCATCTACATTGGGAGCTGGAAACACCATATATTTT

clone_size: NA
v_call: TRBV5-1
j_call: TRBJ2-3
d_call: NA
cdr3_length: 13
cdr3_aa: CASSLGGTDTQYF
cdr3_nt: TGCGCCAGCAGCTTGGGGGGTACAGATACGCAGTATTTT

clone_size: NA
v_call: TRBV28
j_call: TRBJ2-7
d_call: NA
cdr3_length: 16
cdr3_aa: CASSPMYHRGSYEQYF
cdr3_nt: TGTGCCAGCAGCCCGATGTACCACCGGGGGAGCTACGAGCAGTACTTC

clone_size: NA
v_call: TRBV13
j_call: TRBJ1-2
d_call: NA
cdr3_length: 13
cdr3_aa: CASSISGIGGYTF
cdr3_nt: TGTGCCAGCAGCATCTCGGGGATCGGTGGCTACACCTTC

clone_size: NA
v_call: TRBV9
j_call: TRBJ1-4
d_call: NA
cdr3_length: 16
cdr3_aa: CASSVSGGSANEKLFF
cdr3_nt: TGTGCCAGCAGCGTATCTGGCGGGAGCGCTAATGAAAAACTGTTTTTT

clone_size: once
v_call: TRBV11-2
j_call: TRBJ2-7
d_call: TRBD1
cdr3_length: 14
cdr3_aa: CASSTRQGAYEQYF
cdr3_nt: TGTGCCAGCAGCACACGGCAGGGGGCCTACGAGCAGTACTTC

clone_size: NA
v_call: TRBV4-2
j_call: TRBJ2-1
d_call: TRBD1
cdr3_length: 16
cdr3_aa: CASSLTGTEAYNEQFF
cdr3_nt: TGTGCCAGCAGTCTCACCGGGACAGAGGCTTACAATGAGCAGTTCTTC

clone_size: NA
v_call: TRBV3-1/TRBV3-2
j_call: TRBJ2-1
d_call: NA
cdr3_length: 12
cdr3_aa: CASSQTIHEQFF
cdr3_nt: TGTGCCAGCAGCCAGACCATCCACGAGCAGTTCTTC

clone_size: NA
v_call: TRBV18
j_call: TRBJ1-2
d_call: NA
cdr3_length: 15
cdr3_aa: CASSPASDPYYGYTF
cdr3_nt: TGTGCCAGCTCACCAGCGTCCGATCCTTACTATGGCTACACCTTC

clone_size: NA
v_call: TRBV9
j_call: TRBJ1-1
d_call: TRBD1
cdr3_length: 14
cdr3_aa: CASTVGSGQFEAFF
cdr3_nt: TGTGCCAGCACCGTAGGGTCGGGACAGTTTGAAGCTTTCTTT

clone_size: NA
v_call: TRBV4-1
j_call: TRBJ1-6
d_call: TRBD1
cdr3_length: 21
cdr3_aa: CASSQFRQGWSEGSYNSPLHF
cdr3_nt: TGCGCCAGCAGCCAATTTCGACAGGGCTGGTCGGAAGGGTCCTATAATTCACCCCTCCACTTT

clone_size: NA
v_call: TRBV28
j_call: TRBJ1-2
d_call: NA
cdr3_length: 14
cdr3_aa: CASSLVWMDNGYTF
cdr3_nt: TGTGCCAGCAGTTTGGTCTGGATGGATAATGGCTACACCTTC

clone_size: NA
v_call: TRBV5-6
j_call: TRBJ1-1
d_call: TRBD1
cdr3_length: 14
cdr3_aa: CASSWGQGDTEAFF
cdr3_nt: TGTGCCAGCAGCTGGGGACAGGGGGACACTGAAGCTTTCTTT

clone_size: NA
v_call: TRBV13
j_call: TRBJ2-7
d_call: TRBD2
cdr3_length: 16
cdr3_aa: CASSLSYGTRSGEQYF
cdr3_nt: TGTGCCAGCAGCTTATCGTACGGGACTAGATCCGGCGAGCAGTACTTC

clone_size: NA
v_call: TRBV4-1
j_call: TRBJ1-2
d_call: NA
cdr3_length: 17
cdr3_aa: CASSPTGAGAGYYGYTF
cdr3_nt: TGCGCCAGCAGCCCGACTGGCGCCGGCGCGGGGTACTATGGCTACACCTTC

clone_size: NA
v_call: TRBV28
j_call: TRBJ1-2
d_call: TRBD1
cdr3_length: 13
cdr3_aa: CASSFRQGYGYTF
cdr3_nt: TGTGCCAGCAGTTTCAGACAGGGGTATGGCTACACCTTC

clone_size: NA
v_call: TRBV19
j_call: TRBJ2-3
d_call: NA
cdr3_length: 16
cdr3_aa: CASSNLGGAMADTQYF
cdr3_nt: TGTGCCAGTAGTAACTTGGGGGGCGCTATGGCAGATACGCAGTATTTT

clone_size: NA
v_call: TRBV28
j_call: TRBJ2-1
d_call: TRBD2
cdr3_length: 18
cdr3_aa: CASSPRGLAGRSYNEQFF
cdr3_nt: TGTGCCAGCAGCCCTAGGGGACTAGCGGGGCGATCCTACAATGAGCAGTTCTTC

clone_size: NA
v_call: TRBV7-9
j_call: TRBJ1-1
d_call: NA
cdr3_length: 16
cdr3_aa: CASRRAPGPKNTEAFF
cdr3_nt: TGTGCCAGCAGGCGAGCACCGGGACCCAAGAACACTGAAGCTTTCTTT

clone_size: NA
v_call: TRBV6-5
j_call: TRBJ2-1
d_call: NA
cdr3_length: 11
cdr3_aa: CASSRSNEQFF
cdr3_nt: TGTGCCAGCAGTCGGTCCAATGAGCAGTTCTTC

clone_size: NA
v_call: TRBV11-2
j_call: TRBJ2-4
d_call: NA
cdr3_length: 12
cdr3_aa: CASSSSWDIQYF
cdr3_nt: TGTGCCAGCAGCTCAAGTTGGGACATTCAGTACTTC

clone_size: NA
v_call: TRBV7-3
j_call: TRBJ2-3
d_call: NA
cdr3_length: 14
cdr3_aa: CASSFGSSTDTQYF
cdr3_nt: TGTGCCAGCAGCTTCGGCTCTAGCACAGATACGCAGTATTTT